This T cell receptor (beta chain) was captured in a study of response to subunit inactivated influenza vaccine. V shed 4 bases and J 0 bases; nucleotides not matched to a gene: 5. This CDR3 is 15 amino acids long. CDR1 is SGHRS, CDR2 YFSETQ, per germline. TCRdb re-called the RT-PCR reads with MiXCR, one entry per CDR3 protein. The table has 800,000 to 1,000,000 distinct CDR3 sequences, approximately 21% seen once. This clonotype was seen a handful of times. What it binds is unknown. Study observations and caveats: It was the authors' suggestion that each seasonal influenza vaccination recruits few new T cells.

V usage is TRBV5-1 and J usage is TRBJ2-7, with TRBD1 identical over 9 bases. The input for sequencing was PBMCs from blood, taken roughly 5 days after vaccination. This TCR came from a middle-aged man who received an inactivated influenza vaccine. Here the CDR3 reads CASSGGQGGSYEQYF. In nucleotides, the CDR3 is TGCGCCAGCAGCGGGGGACAGGGAGGCTCCTACGAGCAGTACTTC.